Below are 20 T cell receptor beta chains sequenced from a single sample in a study of post-analysis software for immune sequencing data. Study observations and caveats: Included in a set of about 5 TRBV segments more frequent in patients than controls were TRBV5-6, TRBV5-1 and TRBV20-1.

No antigen has been assigned to these receptors. Carried by the TCR beta cDNA libraries were unique molecular identifiers. TCRdb processed the PCR reads anew with MiXCR; each CDR3 protein has one entry. Of roughly 180,000 distinct CDR3 sequences in the sample, 25% to 35% were seen once. Sequencing input: blood. Receptor source: a girl aged 10 to 17 with multiple sclerosis.

The chain recombines TRBV28 with TRBJ1-1; D perhaps matches TRBD1 (5 bases). Germline CDR1 is MDHEN and CDR2 is SYDVKM. The CDR3 has 14 amino acids. Deletions cut 2 bases from V and 7 bases from J, with 14 bases between. The CDR3 protein is CASSLLQGEDEAFF. The DNA of the CDR3 is TGTGCCAGCAGTTTACTCCAGGGAGAGGATGAAGCTTTCTTT.

V and J are TRBV28 and TRBJ2-5; the match to TRBD2 covers 7 bases. Germline V gene sequence: CDR1 MDHEN, CDR2 SYDVKM. Unmatched junction bases numbered 8, after V lost 2 bases and J lost 5 bases. The CDR3 has 15 residues. The CDR3 spells CASSLGASGAETQYF. For the CDR3, the DNA is TGTGCCAGCAGTTTAGGGGCTAGCGGCGCGGAGACCCAGTACTTC.

The chain is built from TRBV18 and TRBJ2-7; TRBD1 matches 7 bases. The trim removed 3 bases at V and 6 bases at J, leaving 5 bases unmatched. Per the germline V gene, CDR1 is KGHSH and CDR2 is LQKENI. This CDR3 spans 13 amino acids. CDR3 residues: CASSPLYRGEQYF. CDR3 nucleotide sequence: TGTGCCAGCTCACCCCTCTACAGGGGCGAGCAGTACTTC. Variable domain in full (rest from reference TRBV18 and TRBJ2-7): NAGVMQNPRHLVRRRGQEARLRCSPMKGHSHVYWYRQLPEEGLKFMVYLQKENIIDESGMPKERFSAEFPKEGPSILRIQQVVRGDSAAYFCASSPLYRGEQYFGPGTRLTVT.

This chain joins TRBV29-1 and TRBJ1-1; possible D gene TRBD1, 6 bases. Trimming removed 1 base from V and 1 base from J, with 10 bases in between. CDR3 length equals 14 residues. The V gene's germline CDR1 is SQVTM and CDR2 ANQGSEA. The CDR3 DNA reads as TGCAGCGTTGAAGTAGACAGGCCGAACACTGAAGCTTTCTTT. It codes for CSVEVDRPNTEAFF.

Many counts were recorded for this clonotype. The chain joins TRBV29-1 to TRBJ2-7; D is possibly TRBD2 (6 bases). This CDR3 spans 14 amino acids. Germline CDR1 SQVTM, CDR2 ANQGSEA. Trimming removed 6 bases from V and 0 bases from J, with 15 bases in between. The CDR3 region is CSVARLEGSYEQYF. The CDR3 DNA sequence: TGCAGCGTGGCCCGACTAGAAGGCTCCTACGAGCAGTACTTC.

This clonotype was seen many times. The chain links TRBV13 to TRBJ2-7; TRBD2 is a possible D gene (6 bases). Germline loops: CDR1 PRHDT, CDR2 FYEKMQ (reference sequence). The V end was cut by 3 bases, the J end by 2 bases, with 14 bases between. This CDR3 has 15 amino acids. The CDR3 here is CASSFLGTPTYEQYF. CDR3 DNA: TGTGCCAGCAGCTTTCTTGGGACTCCCACCTACGAGCAGTACTTC.

A word on this clonotype: One junction end does not reproduce the germline sequence, and a read error may be involved. CDR3 residues: CPSSLGTGRAEAFF. CDR3 in DNA: TGTCCCAGCAGCTTAGGGACAGGGCGAGCTGAAGCTTTCTTT. This chain links TRBV5-5 with TRBJ1-1; 9 nucleotides line up with TRBD1. CDR1 SGHKS and CDR2 YYEKEE come from the germline V gene (reference sequence). This CDR3 has 14 amino acids.

This clonotype was counted ten times or more. The chain joins TRBV6-5 to TRBJ1-2, with D possibly TRBD1 on 6 matching bases. Trimming took off 6 bases at V and 3 bases at J, with 17 bases between the two ends. Germline-derived CDR1 and CDR2 are MNHEY and SVGAGI. The CDR3 sequence is 15 residues long. The CDR3 spells CASRRGTPGDYGYTF. CDR3 nucleotides: TGTGCCAGCAGAAGAGGGACACCGGGGGACTATGGCTACACCTTC.

This clonotype was seen repeatedly, ten times or more. The CDR3 DNA sequence: TGTGCCAGCTCACCTACCCTCCCGGATACGCAGTATTTT. Encoded protein: CASSPTLPDTQYF. V usage is TRBV18 and J usage is TRBJ2-3; no clear D. Germline-derived CDR1 and CDR2 are KGHSH and LQKENI. This CDR3 comprises 13 residues. Trimming removed 3 bases at V and 6 bases at J, with 10 bases between.

This clonotype was seen many times. The chain's CDR3 is CASSYRWTYGYTF. DNA for the CDR3: TGTGCCAGCAGTTATAGGTGGACCTATGGCTACACCTTC. The V call is TRBV12-3 or TRBV12-4, the J call TRBJ1-2; D remains unclear. Trimming pared 4 bases from V and 4 bases from J, leaving 10 bases between. The CDR3 extends over 13 amino acids.

This clonotype was found many times. Here the CDR3 DNA reads TGCAGCGTTGAAGATCAAGGACAGGACCCCTACGAGCAGTACTTC. Translation: CSVEDQGQDPYEQYF. V gene TRBV29-1 combines with J gene TRBJ2-7, with 7 bases that match TRBD1. This CDR3 contains 15 residues. Unmatched junction bases numbered 7, after V lost 0 bases and J lost 2 bases. Germline CDR1 is SQVTM and CDR2 is ANQGSEA.

This chain uses TRBV10-3 with TRBJ2-3; weak D call: TRBD1 (6 bases). Germline V gene lookup returns CDR1 ENHRY and CDR2 SYGVKD. CDR3 length equals 19 residues. V lost 2 bases and J lost 6, with 27 bases in between. The CDR3 reads CAISEGGVTGTTQGDTQYF. The CDR3 DNA is TGTGCCATCAGTGAGGGGGGTGTTACCGGGACAACTCAGGGCGATACGCAGTATTTT.

This clonotype was detected ten times or more. The chain employs TRBV28 and TRBJ2-5; D gene ambiguous. Germline V lookup: CDR1 MDHEN, CDR2 SYDVKM. The CDR3 extends over 13 amino acids. Trimming took 4 bases from V and 2 from J, leaving 8 bases between them. The CDR3 region is CASSSSSQETQYF. As DNA, the CDR3 is TGTGCCAGCAGTTCATCCTCGCAAGAGACCCAGTACTTC.

This sequence joins TRBV7-9 and TRBJ2-1; 9 bases are shared with TRBD2. Germline V lookup: CDR1 SEHNR, CDR2 FQNEAQ (reference sequence). The V and J ends lost 3 bases and 2 bases, in that order; junction bases with no gene match: 8. The CDR3 is 17 amino acids. CDR3 protein: CASSFLVSGGTYNEQFF. The CDR3 nucleotides are TGTGCCAGCAGCTTCTTGGTTAGCGGGGGCACCTACAATGAGCAGTTCTTC.

This clonotype was detected ten times or more. The rearrangement joins TRBV4-1 to TRBJ2-3; 7 bases fit TRBD2. The CDR3 is made up of 12 amino acids. CDR1 MGHRA and CDR2 YSYEKL come from the germline V gene. V lost 8 bases and J lost 6; bases outside the gene matches: 5. CDR3 sequence (DNA): TGCGCCAGCCAAGACGGGAGGGATACGCAGTATTTT. It codes for CASQDGRDTQYF.

This clonotype was picked up many times. The chain carries TRBV20-1 and TRBJ2-5; the match to TRBD1 covers 7 bases. In germline, CDR1 is DFQATT, CDR2 SNEGSKA (reference sequence). Losses at the gene ends were 3 bases for V and 3 bases for J; bases not matched to a gene: 7. CDR3 length equals 14 residues. The CDR3 loop is CSASSQGQEETQYF. The DNA for the CDR3 is TGCAGTGCTAGCTCACAGGGGCAGGAAGAGACCCAGTACTTC.

This clonotype was seen many times. The chain has TRBV6-4 and TRBJ2-1, with 7 bases aligning to TRBD1. The CDR3 contains 16 residues. CDR1 and CDR2 (germline): MRHNA, SNTAGT. The V segment lost 4 bases and the J segment 4 bases; nucleotides outside the gene matches: 10. CDR3 protein: CASSANRGPIYNEQFF. The CDR3 DNA follows: TGTGCCAGCAGTGCAAACAGGGGTCCCATTTACAATGAGCAGTTCTTC.

This clonotype was recorded only once. This may be a read error, as it is one base from a much larger clone. This chain uses TRBV10-3 with TRBJ2-5; D ambiguous. The J call could be wrong; TRBJ2-7 is a better fit for the DNA end. This CDR3 is built from 12 residues. Germline V gene sequence: CDR1 ENHRY, CDR2 SYGVKD. CDR3 residues: CAIGEDFCEQYF. The CDR3 nucleotides are TGTGCCATCGGTGAGGATTTCTGCGAGCAGTACTTC.

V and J are TRBV27 and TRBJ1-2, with TRBD1 as a possible D gene (5 bases). With 8 bases removed from V and 10 bases from J, the gap between germline ends came to 23 bases. The germline V gene has CDR1 MNHEY and CDR2 SMNVEV (reference sequence). CDR3 length equals 14 residues. The CDR3 loop is CASADRAGLQDYTF. The CDR3 DNA follows: TGTGCCAGCGCGGACCGGGCGGGTCTACAGGACTACACCTTC.

This clonotype has ten or more counts. V and J are TRBV29-1 and TRBJ2-7, with a tentative D call TRBD1 (6 bases). The V gene lost 8 bases and the J gene lost 2 bases, with 13 bases spanning the gap. The CDR3 length is 12 residues. CDR1 SQVTM and CDR2 ANQGSEA come from the germline V gene. This CDR3 is CSPRGQPYEQYF. CDR3 bases: TGCAGCCCCCGGGGACAACCCTACGAGCAGTACTTC.